This T cell receptor beta chain appears in the sequencing data of a study of blood T cell repertoires in COVID-19. Per the original methods: Using reference gene primer amplification, nucleated cell counts were estimated. Clones were sequenced by immunoSEQ multiplex PCR, and TCRdb holds only the in-frame ones, with some missing. For V, J and clone size, that table is used; D and trimming come from the DNA. The data show 100,000 to 150,000 clones, about 72% seen once. Germline assignment: CDR1 MDHEN and CDR2 SYDVKM. This CDR3 is built from 14 residues. With 3 bases clipped from V and 11 bases from J, the junction kept 5 bases outside the gene matches.

Sample: peripheral blood. The chain is built from TRBV28 and TRBJ1-6; 9 bases align to TRBD1. This TCR derives from a woman aged 70-85 years with acute or convalescent COVID-19. The CDR3 DNA is TGTGCCAGCAGTTTGGGGACAGGGCTTGCACCCCTCCACTTT. It encodes CASSLGTGLAPLHF.